These T cell receptor beta chains were read from a single sample in a study of blood T cell repertoires in COVID-19. Assay used: immunoSEQ multiplex PCR; TCRdb lists only in-frame clones, some missing. Among 150,000 to 200,000 clones listed, about 84% were seen once. Sequenced: peripheral blood. These receptors were taken from a person between 70 and 80 years old with COVID-19, enrolled during active disease. The CDR3 runs from the conserved cysteine through the conserved F or W. A D gene is named only where the DNA matches it firmly. Some rows mark clone size as missing; the rest say once, few, many or name a class of expanded clone.

CASEQQETQYF	TGTGCCAGCGAACAGCAAGAGACCCAGTACTTC	-	-	TRBV6-5	TRBJ2-5
CASSERGGSSYNEQFF	TGTGCCAGCAGTGAAAGGGGGGGCAGCTCCTACAATGAGCAGTTCTTC	-	-	TRBV25-1	TRBJ2-1
CASSPQGQETQYF	TGTGCCAGCAGCCCACAGGGGCAAGAGACCCAGTACTTC	-	TRBD1	TRBV7-3	TRBJ2-5
CASSQVTSGGASEQYF	TGTGCCAGCAGCCAAGTTACTAGCGGGGGGGCCTCCGAGCAGTACTTC	-	TRBD2	TRBV14	TRBJ2-7
CAWSVSGRSSYNSPLHF	TGTGCCTGGAGTGTAAGCGGACGGAGCTCCTATAATTCACCCCTCCACTTT	-	-	TRBV30	TRBJ1-6
CASGRDSSNTEAFF	TGTGCTAGTGGCCGGGACAGCTCGAACACTGAAGCTTTCTTT	-	TRBD1	TRBV12-5	TRBJ1-1
CASTPGTSGYEQYF	TGTGCCAGCACCCCCGGGACTAGCGGCTACGAGCAGTACTTC	few	TRBD2	TRBV2	TRBJ2-7
CASSLDRDTEAFF	TGTGCCAGCAGCTTGGACAGGGACACTGAAGCTTTCTTT	-	-	TRBV5-4	TRBJ1-1
CASSLRGQGYEQYF	TGTGCCAGCAGCTTACGGGGACAGGGCTACGAGCAGTACTTC	-	TRBD1	TRBV7-2	TRBJ2-7
CASIAGTGIFGELFF	TGTGCCAGTATTGCGGGGACAGGGATCTTCGGGGAGCTGTTTTTT	-	TRBD1	TRBV19	TRBJ2-2
CASSSMTNTGELFF	TGTGCCAGCAGCTCGATGACTAACACCGGGGAGCTGTTTTTT	-	-	TRBV7-8	TRBJ2-2
CASRLAGGNEQFF	TGTGCCAGCAGGTTAGCGGGGGGCAATGAGCAGTTCTTC	few	TRBD2	TRBV14	TRBJ2-1
CASSFGQGGQPQHF	TGTGCCAGCAGTTTTGGACAGGGTGGTCAGCCCCAGCATTTT	-	TRBD1	TRBV28	TRBJ1-5
CASSQDLETEAFF	TGTGCCAGCAGCCAAGATCTGGAGACTGAAGCTTTCTTT	-	-	TRBV14	TRBJ1-1
CAAQGGTSTEAFF	TGTGCCGCACAGGGGGGGACGTCCACTGAAGCTTTCTTT	once	TRBD1	TRBV10-3	TRBJ1-1
CILGGYTF	TGCATCCTAGGTGGCTACACCTTC	-	-	TRBV20-1	TRBJ1-2
CASSLRSGQGSDEQFF	TGTGCCAGCAGCTTACGTTCGGGACAGGGTAGCGATGAGCAGTTCTTC	-	TRBD1	TRBV7-9	TRBJ2-1
CASSSSGRALGADTQYF	TGTGCCAGCAGTTCTAGCGGGAGGGCCTTGGGTGCAGATACGCAGTATTTT	once	TRBD2	TRBV28	TRBJ2-3
CASSLGGNTEAFF	TGCGCCAGCAGCTTGGGAGGGAACACTGAAGCTTTCTTT	-	-	TRBV5-1	TRBJ1-1
CASSFKIPGSNYGYTF	TGTGCCAGCAGTTTTAAGATTCCGGGATCTAACTATGGCTACACCTTC	-	-	TRBV28	TRBJ1-2
CASCRTVQGIYGYTF	TGTGCCAGCTGCAGGACAGTCCAGGGCATCTATGGCTACACCTTC	few	-	TRBV19	TRBJ1-2
CASSSNLGTGTVRRNQPQHF	TGTGCCAGCAGTTCGAATCTCGGGACAGGGACTGTTCGGCGCAATCAGCCCCAGCATTTT	-	TRBD1	TRBV28	TRBJ1-5
CASSQWGGGSKTEQYF	TGTGCCAGCAGTCAATGGGGGGGCGGGAGTAAAACCGAGCAGTACTTC	-	-	TRBV28	TRBJ2-7
CASSPGVSDEQYF	TGTGCCAGCTCCCCCGGAGTCTCGGACGAGCAGTACTTC	-	-	TRBV18	TRBJ2-7